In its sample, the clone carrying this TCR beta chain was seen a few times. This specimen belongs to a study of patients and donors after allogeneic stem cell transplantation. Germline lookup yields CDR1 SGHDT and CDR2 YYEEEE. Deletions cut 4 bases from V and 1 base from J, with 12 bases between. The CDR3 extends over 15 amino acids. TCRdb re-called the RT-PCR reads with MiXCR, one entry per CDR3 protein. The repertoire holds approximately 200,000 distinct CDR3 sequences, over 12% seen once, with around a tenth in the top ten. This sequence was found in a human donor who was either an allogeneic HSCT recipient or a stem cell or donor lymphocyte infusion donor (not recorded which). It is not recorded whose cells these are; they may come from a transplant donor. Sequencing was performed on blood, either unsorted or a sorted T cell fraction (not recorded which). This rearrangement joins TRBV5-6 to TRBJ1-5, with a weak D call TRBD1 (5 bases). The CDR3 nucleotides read TGTGCCAGCAGCGACGGGACTTTCAGCAATCAGCCCCAGCATTTT. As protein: CASSDGTFSNQPQHF.